These T cell receptor beta chains were read from a single sample in a study of control samples from healthy donors and cancer patients. The protocol was immunoSEQ multiplex PCR, while the TCRdb copy is restricted to in-frame clones and leaves out a portion. The sample contains around 250,000 clones, roughly 82% of which appear only once. Sequencing was performed on PBMCs. These receptors were taken from a woman aged 55-70 years with lung cancer. The CDR3 runs from the conserved cysteine through the conserved F or W. Fields, in order: clone size, CDR3 length, V gene, D gene, J gene, CDR3 protein, CDR3 DNA. D genes are given only for firm matches. The size entry is marked missing in some rows and otherwise reads once, few, many or a size class.

>NA|15|TRBV5-1|TRBD2|TRBJ2-2
CASSLASGTAGELFF
TGCGCCAGCAGCTTGGCTAGCGGGACCGCCGGGGAGCTGTTTTTT
>NA|13|TRBV6-1|NA|TRBJ1-5
CASSERGSQPQHF
TGTGCCAGCAGTGAAAGGGGTTCTCAGCCCCAGCATTTT
>NA|13|TRBV13|NA|TRBJ1-1
CASSRQENTEAFF
TGTGCCAGCAGCCGCCAGGAAAACACTGAAGCTTTCTTT
>NA|16|TRBV6-5|NA|TRBJ1-5
CASSYIYSPSNQPQHF
TGTGCCAGCAGTTATATTTACAGTCCTAGCAATCAGCCCCAGCATTTT
>NA|10|TRBV19|NA|TRBJ2-7
CASRQGEQYF
TGTGCCAGTAGACAGGGCGAGCAGTACTTC
>NA|14|TRBV18|NA|TRBJ2-1
CASSGTSSNNEQFF
TGTGCCAGCTCAGGGACTTCTAGTAACAATGAGCAGTTCTTC
>once|13|TRBV7-2|NA|TRBJ1-2
CASSLDWAGGYTF
TGTGCCAGCAGCTTAGATTGGGCGGGGGGCTACACCTTC
>NA|16|TRBV9|NA|TRBJ2-1
CASSVGSGLSYNEQFF
TGTGCCAGCAGCGTAGGTAGCGGCCTCTCCTACAATGAGCAGTTCTTC
>NA|15|TRBV5-1|TRBD1|TRBJ2-1
CASSLDGQGYNEQFF
TGCGCCAGCAGCTTGGATGGACAGGGGTACAATGAGCAGTTCTTC
>once|14|TRBV2|TRBD1|TRBJ1-2
CASRGQAQGYGYTF
TGTGCCAGCAGGGGACAGGCTCAGGGCTATGGCTACACCTTC
>once|11|TRBV10-3|NA|TRBJ2-6
CAISEANVLTF
TGTGCCATCAGTGAGGCCAACGTCCTGACTTTC
>NA|15|TRBV24-1|TRBD2|TRBJ2-5
CAVSPGAGGQETQYF
TGTGCCGTATCCCCTGGGGCGGGAGGGCAAGAGACCCAGTACTTC
>NA|15|TRBV30|NA|TRBJ1-5
CAWNNGFSGNQPQHF
TGTGCCTGGAACAATGGATTTTCGGGCAATCAGCCCCAGCATTTT
>once|16|TRBV14|TRBD1|TRBJ2-2
CASSQLTGGSTGELFF
TGTGCCAGCAGCCAGCTTACAGGGGGCTCGACCGGGGAGCTGTTTTTT
>NA|16|TRBV7-3|TRBD2|TRBJ2-5
CASSFTSGNVQETQYF
TGTGCCAGCAGCTTTACTAGCGGCAATGTCCAAGAGACCCAGTACTTC
>NA|15|TRBV6-6|NA|TRBJ2-1
CASSRWGLASNEQFF
TGTGCCAGCTCGCGGTGGGGTCTAGCGTCGAATGAGCAGTTCTTC
>NA|15|TRBV27|NA|TRBJ2-3
CASSLRDPSTDTQYF
TGTGCCAGCAGTTTACGGGATCCTAGCACAGATACGCAGTATTTT
>NA|14|TRBV5-6|NA|TRBJ1-5
CASSVRDKDQPQHF
TGTGCCAGCAGCGTCCGGGACAAAGATCAGCCCCAGCATTTT
>few|16|TRBV5-1|NA|TRBJ1-3
CASSYGGQTSGNTIYF
TGCGCCAGCAGCTACGGTGGACAGACCTCTGGAAACACCATATATTTT
>NA|13|TRBV12-3/TRBV12-4|NA|TRBJ1-6
CASSFGVDSPLHF
TGTGCCAGCAGTTTTGGGGTGGATTCACCCCTCCACTTT
>NA|14|TRBV7-8|TRBD2|TRBJ2-2
CASSFDGGGRELFF
TGTGCCAGCAGCTTTGATGGCGGGGGGCGGGAGCTGTTTTTT
>NA|14|TRBV27|TRBD2|TRBJ2-5
CASSLEPLAGILDF
TGTGCCAGCAGTTTAGAACCCCTAGCGGGAATCCTAGACTTC
>NA|13|TRBV23-1|NA|TRBJ2-7
CASSRGQPYEQYF
TGCGCCAGCAGTCGTGGGCAGCCCTACGAGCAGTACTTC
>NA|13|TRBV3-1/TRBV3-2|NA|TRBJ2-7
CASSQLEGGEQYF
TGTGCCAGCAGCCAGCTCGAGGGCGGTGAGCAGTACTTC
>NA|18|TRBV5-1|TRBD1|TRBJ1-1
CASSPTGGVSLRGTEAFF
TGCGCCAGCAGCCCAACAGGGGGCGTCTCGCTCAGGGGGACTGAAGCTTTCTTT
>NA|14|TRBV18|NA|TRBJ2-5
CASSTPGKGETQYF
TGTGCCAGCTCAACCCCAGGGAAGGGAGAGACCCAGTACTTC
>NA|14|TRBV7-7|TRBD1|TRBJ2-2
CASSSGTGGEELFF
TGTGCCAGCAGTTCAGGGACAGGGGGCGAGGAGCTGTTTTTT
>NA|13|TRBV29-1|NA|TRBJ2-7
CSVEWGPTYEQYF
TGCAGCGTTGAGTGGGGCCCCACCTACGAGCAGTACTTC
>few|14|TRBV11-2|NA|TRBJ1-1
CASSFRLGDTEAFF
TGTGCCAGCAGCTTTCGTTTGGGTGACACTGAAGCTTTCTTT
>NA|15|TRBV15|NA|TRBJ1-1
CATSRGGTGNTEAFF
TGTGCCACCAGCAGAGGTGGGACCGGTAACACTGAAGCTTTCTTT
>NA|13|TRBV6-5|NA|TRBJ2-5
CASTGQPQETQYF
TGTGCCAGCACTGGGCAACCCCAAGAGACCCAGTACTTC
>NA|13|TRBV6-5|NA|TRBJ1-1
CASIGRGNTEAFF
TGTGCCAGCATCGGACGGGGGAACACTGAAGCTTTCTTT
>NA|15|TRBV24-1|TRBD1|TRBJ1-1
CATSDQGARGTEAFF
TGTGCCACCAGTGACCAGGGGGCGAGGGGGACTGAAGCTTTCTTT
>NA|14|TRBV10-3|NA|TRBJ1-3
CAISDLGVGNTIYF
TGTGCCATCAGTGATTTAGGGGTGGGAAACACCATATATTTT
>NA|18|TRBV11-2|NA|TRBJ2-7
CASSYRTWAGQLWYEQYF
TGTGCCAGCAGTTACCGTACTTGGGCAGGACAGCTGTGGTACGAGCAGTACTTC
>NA|16|TRBV5-4|TRBD1|TRBJ1-6
CASSLDRTGQDSPLHF
TGTGCCAGCAGCTTGGATCGGACAGGGCAGGATTCACCCCTCCACTTT